The 17 T cell receptor beta chains listed next were all sequenced from one sample in a study of blood T cell repertoires in COVID-19. Sequenced by immunoSEQ multiplex PCR; TCRdb stores in-frame clones only, minus some. This sample has 200,000 or so clones, with around nine tenths found just once. Input material: peripheral blood. The receptors originated from a man in his 70s with active or convalescent COVID-19.

The rearrangement uses TRBV28 and TRBJ2-3, with a tentative D call TRBD2 (6 bases). CDR1 is MDHEN, CDR2 SYDVKM, per germline. V lost 5 bases to trimming and J lost 2 bases, with 14 bases between them. The CDR3 extends over 15 amino acids. CDR3 in amino acids: CASSTTREYTDTQYF. The CDR3, as DNA: TGTGCCAGCAGTACGACGCGGGAATACACAGATACGCAGTATTTT.

CDR3 loop: CASRGGMGQNYEKLFF. The CDR3, as DNA: TGTGCCAGCAGGGGGGGAATGGGACAGAATTATGAAAAACTGTTTTTT. V gene TRBV28 combines with J gene TRBJ1-4; 7 bases fit TRBD1. The CDR3 covers 16 residues. The germline V gene has CDR1 MDHEN and CDR2 SYDVKM. Unmatched junction bases numbered 13, after V lost 6 bases and J lost 6 bases.

This chain links TRBV7-2 with TRBJ2-1; D gene ambiguous. V was clipped by 2 bases and J by 0 bases, with 8 bases between them. There are 15 residues in the CDR3. Germline loops: CDR1 SGHTA, CDR2 FQGNSA. This CDR3 reads CASSLTGSSYNEQFF. The CDR3 DNA reads TGTGCCAGCAGCTTAACCGGTAGCTCCTACAATGAGCAGTTCTTC.

The chain couples TRBV6-2 or TRBV6-3 to TRBJ1-1, with D tentatively TRBD1 (5 bases). The length of the CDR3 is 16 residues. Trimming took 2 bases from V and 1 from J, leaving 14 bases between them. CDR1 is MNHEY, CDR2 SVGEGT, per germline. The CDR3 DNA follows: TGTGCCAGCAGTTACGCGGGGCGGATCGGGAACACTGAAGCTTTCTTT. Translating gives CASSYAGRIGNTEAFF.

CDR3 in DNA: TGTGCCAGCGGGGGGACAGCCTACAATGAGCAGTTCTTC. This gives the protein CASGGTAYNEQFF. The chain recombines TRBV6-5 with TRBJ2-1; a possible D gene is TRBD1 (7 bases). This CDR3 spans 13 amino acids. The germline gives CDR1 MNHEY, CDR2 SVGAGI. V was cut by 8 bases and J by 2 bases, with 10 bases left in between.

This rearrangement joins TRBV14 to TRBJ2-7, with TRBD2 matching 9 bases. V gave up 4 bases and J gave up 3 bases; unmatched junction bases: 10. Per the germline V gene, CDR1 is SGHDN and CDR2 is FVKESK. The CDR3 runs to 16 residues. The CDR3 DNA reads TGTGCCAGCAGCCGAGATACTAGCGGGTCCTTCTACGAGCAGTACTTC. Translated, it gives CASSRDTSGSFYEQYF.

CDR3 sequence reads: CASSLDRVVEAFF. CDR3 DNA: TGTGCCAGCAGTTTGGACAGGGTAGTTGAAGCTTTCTTT. The V gene is TRBV28, the J gene TRBJ1-1, with TRBD1 matching over 8 bases. The CDR3 length is 13 residues. Germline-derived CDR1 and CDR2 are MDHEN and SYDVKM. The V gene end was trimmed by 3 bases and the J gene end by 7 bases; junction bases not matched to a gene: 4.

The CDR3, as DNA: TGTGCCATCACTGGACACCCAGGAGAGACTGTGGCTGAAGCTTTCTTT. Its protein product is CAITGHPGETVAEAFF. This rearrangement joins TRBV10-3 to TRBJ1-1, with a weak D call TRBD1 (5 bases). The CDR3 is 16 amino acids. Germline lookup yields CDR1 ENHRY and CDR2 SYGVKD. V dropped 7 bases and J dropped 6 bases, with 24 bases sitting between them.

The chain couples TRBV30 to TRBJ2-3; D is undetermined. In germline, CDR1 is GTSNPN, CDR2 SVGIG (reference sequence). The CDR3 has 12 residues. V lost 0 bases, J lost 4 bases, and 5 bases lay in between. The DNA for the CDR3 is TGTGCCTGGAGTGTAGCCGCAGATACGCAGTATTTT. Translated: CAWSVAADTQYF.

This chain connects TRBV6-5 to TRBJ2-5; D is unresolved. Looked up from germline, CDR1 is MNHEY and CDR2 is SVGAGI. The CDR3 contains 11 residues. V gave up 8 bases and J gave up 11 bases, with 15 bases separating them. For the CDR3, the DNA is TGTGCCAGCTACGACGAGGTCTTTCAGTACTTC. Its translation is CASYDEVFQYF.

The chain has TRBV2 and TRBJ2-2; 8 nucleotides match TRBD2. In germline, CDR1 is SNHLY, CDR2 FYNNEI. J gave up 4 bases and V 6 bases, and 7 bases lay outside the gene matches. This CDR3 comprises 15 residues. CDR3 protein: CASRWGLETTGELFF. CDR3 DNA: TGTGCCAGCAGATGGGGACTAGAAACCACCGGGGAGCTGTTTTTT.

The table lists this clone with many counts. CDR3 DNA: TGTGCCAGCAGCTTGTTTGGTAGCGGGGCAGCGGCAGATACGCAGTATTTT. Translated, it gives CASSLFGSGAAADTQYF. V is TRBV5-6 and J is TRBJ2-3; 8 bases map to TRBD2. Germline V CDR1 and CDR2: SGHDT, YYEEEE. This CDR3 has 17 residues. Germline trimming cut 1 base from V and 4 bases from J; bases unmatched to any gene: 11.

The genes are TRBV6-5 and TRBJ2-7; D unresolved. V was shortened by 2 bases and J by 6 bases, with 14 bases between the two germline ends. The CDR3 is 14 amino acids. The germline V gene has CDR1 MNHEY and CDR2 SVGAGI. The CDR3 is CASSYTKTLPEQYF. The CDR3 DNA sequence: TGTGCCAGCAGTTACACAAAGACTCTCCCCGAGCAGTACTTC.

V usage is TRBV10-3 and J usage is TRBJ1-5, with D perhaps matching TRBD1 (5 bases). This CDR3 is built from 14 residues. Germline CDR1 and CDR2: ENHRY and SYGVKD. V was pared by 3 bases and J by 4 bases, with 10 bases between. The CDR3 DNA sequence: TGTGCCATCAGTGATTGGCCAGGGAATCAGCCCCAGCATTTT. Translated, it gives CAISDWPGNQPQHF.

The rearrangement joins TRBV10-2 to TRBJ2-5; no firm D call. The CDR3 loop spans 13 amino acids. V was cut by 7 bases and J by 1 base, with 10 bases left in between. The V gene's germline CDR1 is WSHSY and CDR2 SAAADI. CDR3: CASMTPLQETQYF. The CDR3 bases are TGCGCCAGCATGACACCACTCCAAGAGACCCAGTACTTC.

This rearrangement joins TRBV29-1 to TRBJ2-1; possible D gene TRBD2, 6 bases. Looked up from germline, CDR1 is SQVTM and CDR2 is ANQGSEA. The CDR3 runs to 14 residues. V was shortened by 4 bases and J by 6 bases, with 16 bases between the two germline ends. Here the CDR3 reads CSVVSPLAGNEQFF. CDR3 in DNA: TGCAGCGTTGTGTCCCCACTAGCTGGCAATGAGCAGTTCTTC.

The rearrangement joins TRBV7-2 to TRBJ2-1; 9 bases map to TRBD1. Germline values: CDR1 SGHTA, CDR2 FQGNSA. V was clipped by 0 bases and J by 14 bases; unmatched bases: 5. This CDR3 has 13 residues. CDR3 amino acids: CASSLAFGQGKFF. The CDR3 DNA sequence: TGTGCCAGCAGCTTAGCTTTCGGACAGGGGAAGTTCTTC.